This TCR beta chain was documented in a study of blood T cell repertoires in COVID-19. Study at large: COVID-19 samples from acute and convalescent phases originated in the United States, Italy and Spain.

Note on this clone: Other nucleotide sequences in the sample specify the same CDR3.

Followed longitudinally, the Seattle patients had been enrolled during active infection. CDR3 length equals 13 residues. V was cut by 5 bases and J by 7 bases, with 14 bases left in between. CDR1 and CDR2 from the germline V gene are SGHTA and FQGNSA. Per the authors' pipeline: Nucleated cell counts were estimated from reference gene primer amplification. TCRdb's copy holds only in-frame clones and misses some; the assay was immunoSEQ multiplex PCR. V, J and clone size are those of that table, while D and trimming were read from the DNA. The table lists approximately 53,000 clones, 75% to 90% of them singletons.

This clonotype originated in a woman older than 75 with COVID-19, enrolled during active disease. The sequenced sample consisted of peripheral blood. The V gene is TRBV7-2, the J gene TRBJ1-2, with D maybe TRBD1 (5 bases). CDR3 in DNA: TGTGCCAGCAGCCCCGCGGGGGTAGGTGGCTACACCTTC. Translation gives CASSPAGVGGYTF.